This T cell receptor (beta chain) was found in a study of human versus mouse CDR3 diversity and MHC coevolution. About the research overall: Reportedly, immunoSEQ detects one in 200,000 T cells with minimized PCR bias.

Naive CD4 T cells, CD45RO-negative and CD62L-positive, were flow-sorted from PBMCs. Sequenced by immunoSEQ multiplex PCR; TCRdb stores in-frame clones only, minus some. The data contain tens of thousands of clones, 94% of them singletons. CDR3 length: 14 residues. CDR1 is SGHRS, CDR2 YFSETQ, per germline. J lost 3 bases, V lost 3 bases, and 5 bases had no gene match. The sequenced material came from naive CD4+ T cells from blood. This sample's subset: CD45RO-negative CD62L-positive naive CD4 T cells. This sequence was found in a person between 60 and 70 years old in good health. The chain uses TRBV5-1 and TRBJ2-5; TRBD1 matches at 7 bases. This chain's CDR3 is CASSWNRGEETQYF. CDR3 in DNA: TGCGCCAGCAGCTGGAACAGGGGTGAAGAGACCCAGTACTTC.